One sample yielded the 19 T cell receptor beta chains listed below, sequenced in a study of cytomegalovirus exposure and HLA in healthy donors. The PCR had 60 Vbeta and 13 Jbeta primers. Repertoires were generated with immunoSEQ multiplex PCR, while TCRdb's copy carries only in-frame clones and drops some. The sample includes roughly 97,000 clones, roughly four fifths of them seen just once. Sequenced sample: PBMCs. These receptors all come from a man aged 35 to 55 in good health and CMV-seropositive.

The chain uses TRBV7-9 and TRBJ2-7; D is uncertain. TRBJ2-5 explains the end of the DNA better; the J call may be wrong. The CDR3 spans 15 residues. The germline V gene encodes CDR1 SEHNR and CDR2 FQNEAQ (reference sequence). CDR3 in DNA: TGTGCCAGCAGCTTAGGGGCAGGTGCTAGGGAGACCCAGTACTTC. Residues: CASSLGAGARETQYF.

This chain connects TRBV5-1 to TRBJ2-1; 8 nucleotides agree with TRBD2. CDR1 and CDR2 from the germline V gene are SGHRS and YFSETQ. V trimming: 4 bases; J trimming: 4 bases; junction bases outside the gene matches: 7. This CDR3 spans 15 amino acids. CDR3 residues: CASSQSGSIYNEQFF. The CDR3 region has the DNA TGCGCCAGCAGCCAGAGCGGGAGTATTTACAATGAGCAGTTCTTC.

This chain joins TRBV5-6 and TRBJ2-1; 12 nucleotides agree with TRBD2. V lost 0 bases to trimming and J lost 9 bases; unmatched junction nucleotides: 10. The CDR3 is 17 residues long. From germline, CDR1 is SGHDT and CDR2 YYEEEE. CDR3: CASSLAGLAGGPSEQFF. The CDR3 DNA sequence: TGTGCCAGCAGCTTGGCCGGGCTAGCGGGAGGGCCTAGTGAGCAGTTCTTC.

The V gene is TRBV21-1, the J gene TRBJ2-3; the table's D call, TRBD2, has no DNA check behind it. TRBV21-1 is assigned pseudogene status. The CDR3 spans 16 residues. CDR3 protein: CASSKGPRPLTDTQYF. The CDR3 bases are TGTGCCAGCAGCAAAGGGCCTAGGCCTCTCACAGATACGCAGTATTTT.

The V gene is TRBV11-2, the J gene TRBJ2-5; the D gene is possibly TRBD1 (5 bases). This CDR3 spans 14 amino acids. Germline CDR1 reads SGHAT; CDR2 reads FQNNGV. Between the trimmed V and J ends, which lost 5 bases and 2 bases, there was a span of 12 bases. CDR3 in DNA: TGTGCCAGCAGCCCAAGGACACCGCAAGAGACCCAGTACTTC. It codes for CASSPRTPQETQYF.

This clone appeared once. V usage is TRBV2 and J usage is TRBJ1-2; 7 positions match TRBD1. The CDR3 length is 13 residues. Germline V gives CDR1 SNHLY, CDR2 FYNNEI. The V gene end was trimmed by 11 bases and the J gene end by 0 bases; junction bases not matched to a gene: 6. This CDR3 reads CAFGTVSNYGYTF. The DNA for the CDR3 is TGTGCCTTTGGGACAGTTTCTAACTATGGCTACACCTTC.

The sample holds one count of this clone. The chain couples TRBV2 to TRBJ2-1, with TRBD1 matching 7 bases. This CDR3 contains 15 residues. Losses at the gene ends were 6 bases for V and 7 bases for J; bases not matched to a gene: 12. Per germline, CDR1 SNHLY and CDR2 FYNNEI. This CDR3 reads CASSFIGLQGNEQFF. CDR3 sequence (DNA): TGTGCCAGCAGCTTTATAGGGTTACAGGGGAATGAGCAGTTCTTC.

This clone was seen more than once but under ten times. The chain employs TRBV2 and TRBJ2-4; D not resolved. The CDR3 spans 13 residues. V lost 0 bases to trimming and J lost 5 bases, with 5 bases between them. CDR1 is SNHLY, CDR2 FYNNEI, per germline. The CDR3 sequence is CASSEAGQNIQYF. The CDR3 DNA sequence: TGTGCCAGCAGTGAAGCGGGCCAAAACATTCAGTACTTC.

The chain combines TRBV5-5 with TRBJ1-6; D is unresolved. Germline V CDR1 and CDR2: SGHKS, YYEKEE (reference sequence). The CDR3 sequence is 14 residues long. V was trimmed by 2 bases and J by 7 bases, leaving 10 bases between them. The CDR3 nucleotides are TGTGCCAGCAGCTTCGAACTTCGGAATTCACCCCTCCACTTT. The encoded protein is CASSFELRNSPLHF. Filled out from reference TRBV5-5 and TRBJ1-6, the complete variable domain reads DAGVTQSPTHLIKTRGQQVTLRCSPISGHKSVSWYQQVLGQGPQFIFQYYEKEERGRGNFPDRFSARQFPNYSSELNVNALLLGDSALYLCASSFELRNSPLHFGNGTRLTVT.

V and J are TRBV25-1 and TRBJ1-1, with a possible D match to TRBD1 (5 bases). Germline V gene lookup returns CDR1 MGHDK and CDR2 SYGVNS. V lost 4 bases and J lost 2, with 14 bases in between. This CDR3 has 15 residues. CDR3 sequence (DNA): TGTGCCAGCAGTGCCCTCGGGGGGGACAACACTGAAGCTTTCTTT. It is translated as CASSALGGDNTEAFF.

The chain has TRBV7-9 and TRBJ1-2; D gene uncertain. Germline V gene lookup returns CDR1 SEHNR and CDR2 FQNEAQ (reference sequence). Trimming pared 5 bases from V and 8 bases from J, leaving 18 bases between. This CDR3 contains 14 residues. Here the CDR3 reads CASSPEIGRMGYTF. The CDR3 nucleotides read TGTGCCAGCAGCCCCGAGATCGGGAGAATGGGCTACACCTTC.

CDR3: CASTTSWRSEQYF. CDR3 nucleotide sequence: TGTGCCAGCACCACCTCCTGGCGGTCGGAGCAGTACTTC. The chain uses TRBV6-5 and TRBJ2-5; D uncertain. CDR3 length equals 13 residues. The V gene lost 7 bases and the J gene lost 11 bases, with 20 bases spanning the gap. Germline CDR1 MNHEY, CDR2 SVGAGI.

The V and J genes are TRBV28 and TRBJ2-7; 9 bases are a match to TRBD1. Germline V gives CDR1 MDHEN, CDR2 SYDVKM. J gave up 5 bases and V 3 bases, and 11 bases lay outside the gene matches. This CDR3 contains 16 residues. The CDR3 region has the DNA TGTGCCAGCAGTTTCTTGGGACAGGGAAATCGTAACGAGCAGTACTTC. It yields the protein CASSFLGQGNRNEQYF.

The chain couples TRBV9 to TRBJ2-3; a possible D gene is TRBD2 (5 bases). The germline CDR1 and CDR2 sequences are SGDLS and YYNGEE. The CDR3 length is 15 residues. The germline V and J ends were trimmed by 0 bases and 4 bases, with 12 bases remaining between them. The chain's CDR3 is CASSVGVSEADTQYF. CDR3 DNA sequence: TGTGCCAGCAGCGTAGGGGTTAGCGAGGCAGATACGCAGTATTTT. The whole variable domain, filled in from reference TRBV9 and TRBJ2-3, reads DSGVTQTPKHLITATGQRVTLRCSPRSGDLSVYWYQQSLDQGLQFLIQYYNGEERAKGNILERFSAQQFPDLHSELNLSSLELGDSALYFCASSVGVSEADTQYFGPGTRLTVL.

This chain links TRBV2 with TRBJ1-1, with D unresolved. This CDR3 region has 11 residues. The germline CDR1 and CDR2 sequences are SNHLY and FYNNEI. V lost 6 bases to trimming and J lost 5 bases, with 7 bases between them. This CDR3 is CASRGETEAFF. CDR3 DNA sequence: TGTGCCAGCAGGGGAGAAACTGAAGCTTTCTTT.

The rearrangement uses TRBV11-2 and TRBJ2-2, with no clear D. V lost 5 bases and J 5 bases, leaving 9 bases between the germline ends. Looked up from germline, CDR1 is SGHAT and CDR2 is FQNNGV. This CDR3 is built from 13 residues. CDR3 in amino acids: CASSPLATGELFF. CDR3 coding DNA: TGTGCCAGCAGCCCGTTAGCTACCGGGGAGCTGTTTTTT.

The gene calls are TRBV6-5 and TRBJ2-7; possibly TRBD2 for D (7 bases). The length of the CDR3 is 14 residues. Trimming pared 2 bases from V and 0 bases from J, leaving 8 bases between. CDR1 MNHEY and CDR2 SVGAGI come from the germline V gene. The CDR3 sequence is CASSYRGGSYEQYF. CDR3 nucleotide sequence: TGTGCCAGCAGTTACAGGGGGGGCTCCTACGAGCAGTACTTC.

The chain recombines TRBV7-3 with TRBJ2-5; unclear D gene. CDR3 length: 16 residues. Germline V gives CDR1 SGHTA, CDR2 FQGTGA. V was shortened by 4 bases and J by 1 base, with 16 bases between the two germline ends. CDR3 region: CASSSSAPSPQETQYF. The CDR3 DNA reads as TGTGCCAGCAGCTCTAGTGCCCCCAGCCCCCAAGAGACCCAGTACTTC.

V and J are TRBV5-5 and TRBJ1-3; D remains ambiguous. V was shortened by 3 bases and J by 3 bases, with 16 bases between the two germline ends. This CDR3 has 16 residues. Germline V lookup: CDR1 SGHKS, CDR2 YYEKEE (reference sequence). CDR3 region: CASSSRTSSLGNTIYF. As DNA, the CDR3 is TGTGCCAGCAGCTCCCGGACTTCAAGCCTTGGAAACACCATATATTTT.